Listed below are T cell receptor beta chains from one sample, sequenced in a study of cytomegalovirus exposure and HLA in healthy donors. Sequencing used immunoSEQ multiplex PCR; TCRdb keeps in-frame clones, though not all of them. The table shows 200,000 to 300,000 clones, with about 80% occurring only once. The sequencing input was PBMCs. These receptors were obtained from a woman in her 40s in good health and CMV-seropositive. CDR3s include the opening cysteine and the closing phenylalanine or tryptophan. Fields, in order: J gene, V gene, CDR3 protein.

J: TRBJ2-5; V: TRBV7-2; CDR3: CASSLETAPGTQYF
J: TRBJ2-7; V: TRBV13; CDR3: CASSTRRGGLDEQYF
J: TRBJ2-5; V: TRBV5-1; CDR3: CASGTSGGRETQYF
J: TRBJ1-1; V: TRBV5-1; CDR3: CASRPGQGANTEAFF
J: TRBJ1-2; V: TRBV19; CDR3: CAGKQSTGFGYTF
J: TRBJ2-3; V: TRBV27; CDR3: CASSDFTDTQYF
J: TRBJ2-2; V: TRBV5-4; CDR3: CASSLGTGPNTGELFF
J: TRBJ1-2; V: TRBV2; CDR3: CASRNTGAFYGYTF
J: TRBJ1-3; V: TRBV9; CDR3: CASSVGTGGSNSGNTIYF
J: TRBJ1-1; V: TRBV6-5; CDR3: CATYRGRGTEAFF
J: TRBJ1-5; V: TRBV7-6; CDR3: CASSLRTGSNQPQHF
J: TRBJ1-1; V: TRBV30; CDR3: CAWSNGHETEAFF
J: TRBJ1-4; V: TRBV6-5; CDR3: CASSYSTGSNEKLFF
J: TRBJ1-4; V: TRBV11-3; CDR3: CASSSRQGLKFF
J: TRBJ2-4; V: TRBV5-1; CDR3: CASSVGVAGGRWDIQYF
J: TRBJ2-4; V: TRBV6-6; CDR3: CASNSLAGAKNIQYF
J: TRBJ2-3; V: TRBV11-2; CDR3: CASSIGTATDTQYF
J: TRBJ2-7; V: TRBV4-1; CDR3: CASSPRLAAYEQYF
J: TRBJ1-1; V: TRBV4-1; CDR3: CASSQVERVNTEAFF
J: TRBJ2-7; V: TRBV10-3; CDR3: CAISDEQGSEQYF
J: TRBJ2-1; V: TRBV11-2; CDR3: CASSLRLAGGYNEQFF
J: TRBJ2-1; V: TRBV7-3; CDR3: CASSLSGGGNEQFF
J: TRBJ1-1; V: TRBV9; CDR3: CASSVTGAGTEAFF
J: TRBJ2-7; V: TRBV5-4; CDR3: CASSTDMMSYEQYF
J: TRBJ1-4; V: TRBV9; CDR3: CASSEGGRGGAGKLFF
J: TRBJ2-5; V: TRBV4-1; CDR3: CASSQGTSGGETQYF
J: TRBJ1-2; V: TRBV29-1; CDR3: CSVGQGASSTIANYGYTF
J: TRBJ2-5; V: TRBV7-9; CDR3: CASSFAGDGGETQYF
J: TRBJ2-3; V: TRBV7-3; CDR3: CASSLRGGAVSDTQYF
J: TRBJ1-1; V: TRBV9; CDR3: CASRAPLSGEGSYEAFF